This T cell receptor beta chain was captured in a study of blood T cell repertoires in COVID-19. The wider study: COVID-19 samples from acute and convalescent phases originated in the United States, Italy and Spain.

CDR3 length: 13 amino acids. Trimming left V 0 bases short and J 4 bases short, with 7 bases between. CDR1 and CDR2 from the germline V gene are SGHRS and YFSETQ. TCRdb's copy holds only in-frame clones and misses some; the assay was immunoSEQ multiplex PCR. The sample consists of about 130,000 clones, around 89% of them appearing once. The clonotype comes from a man aged 50-59 years with acute or convalescent COVID-19. Sequencing was performed on peripheral blood. The chain employs TRBV5-1 and TRBJ1-1; D is possibly TRBD1 (5 bases). The CDR3 spells CASSLEGSTEAFF. The CDR3 nucleotides are TGCGCCAGCAGCTTGGAGGGGTCCACTGAAGCTTTCTTT. The variable domain in full, with the rest retrieved from reference TRBV5-1 and TRBJ1-1, is KAGVTQTPRYLIKTRGQQVTLSCSPISGHRSVSWYQQTPGQGLQFLFEYFSETQRNKGNFPGRFSGRQFSNSRSEMNVSTLELGDSALYLCASSLEGSTEAFFGQGTRLTVV.